The 22 T cell receptor beta chains presented below share a single source sample, sequenced in a study of blood T cell repertoires in COVID-19. This table comes from immunoSEQ multiplex PCR, and its TCRdb copy is limited to in-frame clones, with some not included. The sample includes 300,000 to 350,000 clones, around 82% of them seen just once. Sequenced: peripheral blood. The receptors come from a man between 25 and 39 years old with active or convalescent COVID-19.

The gene calls are TRBV6-5 and TRBJ2-7; TRBD1 might be the D (5 bases). Trimming left V 7 bases short and J 2 bases short, with 9 bases between. The CDR3 length is 12 residues. Germline CDR1 MNHEY, CDR2 SVGAGI. The CDR3: CASINRPYEQYF. CDR3 bases: TGTGCCAGCATTAACAGGCCCTACGAGCAGTACTTC.

The chain uses TRBV4-3 and TRBJ2-7; 14 nucleotides match TRBD2. The CDR3 totals 17 residues. CDR1 is LGHNA and CDR2 is YSLEER in the germline V gene. V dropped 1 base and J dropped 0; count of bases not matched to a gene: 2. CDR3 residues: CASSQGTSGRSSYEQYF. In DNA form, the CDR3 reads TGCGCCAGCAGCCAAGGGACTAGCGGGAGGAGCTCCTACGAGCAGTACTTC.

CDR3 DNA sequence: TGTGCCAGCAGCCAAAGTCTTCTACCCTTCGGCGAGCAGTACTTC. Encoded protein: CASSQSLLPFGEQYF. This sequence joins TRBV3-1 (or the pseudogene TRBV3-2) and TRBJ2-7; D call uncertain. The ends were cut back, 2 bases at V and 6 bases at J, with 17 bases in the middle. The CDR3 length is 15 residues. CDR1 and CDR2 from the germline V gene are LGHDT and YNNKEL (reference sequence).

This clone has more than one count but fewer than ten. The rearrangement joins TRBV24-1 to TRBJ1-5, with 10 bases fitting TRBD1. Germline CDR1 KGHDR, CDR2 SFDVKD. The V and J ends lost 9 bases and 4 bases, in that order; junction bases with no gene match: 5. CDR3 length equals 14 residues. This chain's CDR3 is CATGTGVRNQPQHF. In DNA, the CDR3 is TGTGCCACCGGGACAGGGGTTAGGAATCAGCCCCAGCATTTT.

The chain joins TRBV27 to TRBJ2-3, with 10 bases identical to TRBD1. This CDR3 region has 13 residues. CDR1 and CDR2 (germline): MNHEY, SMNVEV (reference sequence). V lost 10 bases, J lost 8 bases, and 9 bases stayed unmatched. The CDR3 coding sequence is TGTGCCACCTGCCGGGACAGGGGTAGTACGCAGTATTTT. As protein: CATCRDRGSTQYF.

The rearrangement links TRBV6-2 or TRBV6-3 to TRBJ2-7; D unclear. Germline V gene data show CDR1 as MNHEY and CDR2 as SVGEGT. The CDR3 extends over 11 amino acids. With 0 bases removed from V and 9 bases from J, the gap between germline ends came to 6 bases. The CDR3 loop is CASSYSAAQYF. CDR3 in DNA: TGTGCCAGCAGTTACTCTGCGGCGCAGTACTTC.

The V gene is TRBV3-1 (or the pseudogene TRBV3-2), the J gene TRBJ2-3; weak D call: TRBD1 (6 bases). The length of the CDR3 is 13 residues. Germline loops: CDR1 LGHDT, CDR2 YNNKEL (reference sequence). V gave up 11 bases and J gave up 4 bases, with 16 bases separating them. The CDR3 loop reads CAGSSQGSDTQYF. The CDR3 DNA reads TGTGCCGGCTCCTCACAGGGTTCAGATACGCAGTATTTT.

The CDR3 sequence is CASSRGAGNTIYF. In nucleotides, the CDR3 is TGTGCCAGCAGCCGGGGGGCTGGAAACACCATATATTTT. The chain employs TRBV7-9 and TRBJ1-3; D might be TRBD1 (5 bases). The CDR3 loop spans 13 amino acids. Germline-derived CDR1 and CDR2 are SEHNR and FQNEAQ (reference sequence). Trimming shortened V by 5 bases and J by 2 bases, and 7 bases separated the two germline ends.

The chain links TRBV9 to TRBJ2-7, with 11 bases that match TRBD2. This CDR3 is built from 14 residues. Germline trimming cut 5 bases from V and 2 bases from J; bases unmatched to any gene: 3. The germline CDR1 and CDR2 sequences are SGDLS and YYNGEE. The CDR3 spells CASSLAGGPYEQYF. The DNA for the CDR3 is TGTGCCAGCAGTCTAGCGGGGGGCCCCTACGAGCAGTACTTC.

The rearrangement joins TRBV3-1 (or the pseudogene TRBV3-2) to TRBJ1-3; TRBD1 is a possible D gene (5 bases). CDR1 is LGHDT, CDR2 YNNKEL, per germline (reference sequence). CDR3 size: 16 residues. Trimming stripped 1 base from V and 0 bases from J, with 10 bases between. CDR3 region: CASSQADRHSGNTIYF. CDR3 DNA: TGTGCCAGCAGCCAAGCTGACAGACACTCTGGAAACACCATATATTTT.

The chain combines TRBV5-1 with TRBJ1-2, with TRBD1 matching over 7 bases. The germline V gene has CDR1 SGHRS and CDR2 YFSETQ. The J segment lost 0 bases and the V segment lost 4 bases, leaving 15 bases of the junction unmatched. CDR3 length: 18 residues. As DNA, the CDR3 is TGCGCCAGCAGCCTAGAGACAGGGATTCGAGGTTCTAACTATGGCTACACCTTC. This encodes CASSLETGIRGSNYGYTF.

V is TRBV13 and J is TRBJ1-5; TRBD1 might be the D (6 bases). CDR1 and CDR2 (germline): PRHDT, FYEKMQ (reference sequence). The V end was cut by 1 base, the J end by 3 bases, with 7 bases between. CDR3 length equals 14 residues. The CDR3: CASSLAGDNQPQHF. In DNA form, the CDR3 reads TGTGCCAGCAGCTTAGCAGGGGACAATCAGCCCCAGCATTTT. Based on the CDR3 plus reference TRBV13 and TRBJ1-5, the full variable domain is AAGVIQSPRHLIKEKRETATLKCYPIPRHDTVYWYQQGPGQDPQFLISFYEKMQSDKGSIPDRFSAQQFSDYHSELNMSSLELGDSALYFCASSLAGDNQPQHFGDGTRLSIL.

The chain employs TRBV6-6 and TRBJ1-2, with 8 nucleotides matching TRBD1. Looked up from germline, CDR1 is MNHNY and CDR2 is SVGAGI (reference sequence). The CDR3 contains 14 residues. V lost 2 bases and J lost 6; bases outside the gene matches: 5. The chain's CDR3 is CASSYSGQGDGYTF. In DNA form, the CDR3 reads TGTGCCAGCAGTTACAGTGGACAGGGAGATGGCTACACCTTC.

This clone was counted a single time. V usage is TRBV30 and J usage is TRBJ1-5; the D is unclear. Germline V gives CDR1 GTSNPN, CDR2 SVGIG (reference sequence). The CDR3 is 14 residues long. Trimming took 0 bases from V and 2 from J, leaving 8 bases between them. The CDR3 loop reads CAWSVNGRNQPQHF. For the CDR3, the DNA is TGTGCCTGGAGTGTAAACGGTCGCAATCAGCCCCAGCATTTT.

V is TRBV28 and J is TRBJ2-7; D is possibly TRBD1 (7 bases). The ends were cut back, 5 bases at V and 2 bases at J, with 13 bases in the middle. The CDR3 runs to 14 residues. CDR1 MDHEN and CDR2 SYDVKM come from the germline V gene. CDR3 nucleotide sequence: TGTGCCAGCAGTCGAGGAGGGGGCGCCTACGAGCAGTACTTC. It codes for CASSRGGGAYEQYF.

This sequence joins TRBV20-1 and TRBJ2-1, with 7 nucleotides matching TRBD2. After removal of 6 bases from V and 7 bases from J, the junction contained 3 bases not matched to a gene. CDR3 size: 11 residues. Per the germline V gene, CDR1 is DFQATT and CDR2 is SNEGSKA (reference sequence). CDR3 residues: CSAGTTNEQFF. In nucleotides, the CDR3 is TGCAGTGCCGGGACTACGAATGAGCAGTTCTTC.

The chain carries TRBV10-3 and TRBJ2-6; D might be TRBD1 (6 bases). Per the germline V gene, CDR1 is ENHRY and CDR2 is SYGVKD. Trimming stripped 6 bases from V and 2 bases from J, with 29 bases between. This CDR3 contains 21 residues. The CDR3 nucleotides are TGTGCCATCAGAGGTAGTTTTGGGTCCGGGACAAATTTGGCTGGGGCCAACGTCCTGACTTTC. Translating it yields CAIRGSFGSGTNLAGANVLTF.

The chain uses TRBV5-8 and TRBJ2-5; 8 bases are a match to TRBD2. CDR1 is SGHTS, CDR2 YDEGEE, per germline. Trimming cost V 3 bases and J 5 bases; bases outside gene matches: 9. The CDR3 is 15 residues long. In DNA, the CDR3 is TGTGCCAGCAGCTACGGACTAGCTGAAGATGAGACCCAGTACTTC. Residues: CASSYGLAEDETQYF. The whole variable domain, filled in from reference TRBV5-8 and TRBJ2-5, reads EAGVTQSPTHLIKTRGQQATLRCSPISGHTSVYWYQQALGLGLQFLLWYDEGEERNRGNFPPRFSGRQFPNYSSELNVNALELEDSALYLCASSYGLAEDETQYFGPGTRLLVL.

The V and J genes are TRBV5-1 and TRBJ2-2; 11 nucleotides line up with TRBD2. The CDR3 has 15 amino acids. J was trimmed by 7 bases and V by 5 bases; bases with no gene match: 7. Germline V gene data show CDR1 as SGHRS and CDR2 as YFSETQ. CDR3 DNA sequence: TGCGCCAGCAGATTTTTGACTAGCGGGATCGGGGAGCTGTTTTTT. Its translation: CASRFLTSGIGELFF.

The chain couples TRBV5-1 to TRBJ2-7, with TRBD2 identical over 12 bases. With V trimmed by 4 bases and J by 4 bases, 6 bases remained unmatched. The CDR3 length is 15 residues. Per the germline V gene, CDR1 is SGHRS and CDR2 is YFSETQ. The CDR3 here is CASSQTSGSRYEQYF. In DNA, the CDR3 is TGCGCCAGCAGCCAGACTAGCGGGAGTCGTTACGAGCAGTACTTC. Full variable domain (rest looked up from reference TRBV5-1 and TRBJ2-7): KAGVTQTPRYLIKTRGQQVTLSCSPISGHRSVSWYQQTPGQGLQFLFEYFSETQRNKGNFPGRFSGRQFSNSRSEMNVSTLELGDSALYLCASSQTSGSRYEQYFGPGTRLTVT.

The rearrangement links TRBV3-1 (or the pseudogene TRBV3-2) to TRBJ1-5, with D tentatively TRBD1 (6 bases). Germline V gene data show CDR1 as LGHDT and CDR2 as YNNKEL (reference sequence). The length of the CDR3 is 18 residues. Trimming took 4 bases from V and 1 from J, leaving 20 bases between them. The CDR3 DNA is TGTGCCAGCAGCCTCCGGGTCGGCTGGGGGCTGAGCAATCAGCCCCAGCATTTT. It specifies CASSLRVGWGLSNQPQHF.

This chain connects TRBV28 to TRBJ1-5, with TRBD1 matching over 7 bases. The length of the CDR3 is 16 residues. CDR1 and CDR2 from the germline V gene are MDHEN and SYDVKM. V lost 3 bases and J lost 0; bases outside the gene matches: 5. This CDR3 is CASSLRQGYSNQPQHF. The CDR3 DNA follows: TGTGCCAGCAGTTTGAGACAGGGTTATAGCAATCAGCCCCAGCATTTT.